A selection of T cell receptor beta chains follows, all from one sample in a study of neurological immune-mediated disorders. MiXCR, run by TCRdb on the 5' RACE reads, gives a single entry per CDR3 protein. Among more than 45,000 distinct CDR3 sequences listed, 2% to 3% were seen once. Source material: PBMCs. The receptors derive from a man in his fifties with multiple sclerosis. The CDR3 runs from the conserved cysteine through the conserved F or W. A D gene is named only where the DNA matches it firmly. Clone size, where shown, is once, few, many, or a class for clones that have expanded.

>NA|few|TRBV10-1|TRBJ2-7
TGCGCCAGCAGTACAGGTTCCTCCGAGCAGTACTTC
CASSTGSSEQYF
>NA|many|TRBV9|TRBJ1-5
TGTGCCAGCAGCCCCGCGGCGGGGCCGGATCAGCCCCAGCATTTT
CASSPAAGPDQPQHF
>NA|many|TRBV12-3/TRBV12-4|TRBJ2-2
TGTGCCAGCAGTTCCAATGGACAGCGAAACACCGGGGAGCTGTTTTTT
CASSSNGQRNTGELFF
>TRBD1|many|TRBV5-1|TRBJ2-5
TGCGCCAGCAGCTTGGGACAGGGGAAGCAAGAGACCCAGTACTTC
CASSLGQGKQETQYF
>NA|NA|TRBV2|TRBJ2-6
TGTGCCAGCAGTGAGAGCGGGCCTGGGGCCAACGTCCTGACTTTC
CASSESGPGANVLTF
>TRBD1|many|TRBV14|TRBJ1-2
TGTGCCAGCAGCCCATCGACAGGGAACTATGGCTACACCTTC
CASSPSTGNYGYTF
>NA|many|TRBV3-1|TRBJ2-4
TGTGCCAGCAGCCAAGGGACAGAGAAAAACATTCAGTACTTC
CASSQGTEKNIQYF
>NA|many|TRBV10-3|TRBJ2-7
TGTGCCATCAACTCCAAAAACGTATCCTTGACCTACGAGCAGTACTTC
CAINSKNVSLTYEQYF
>TRBD2|many|TRBV27|TRBJ2-3
TGTGCCAGCAGCCGACTAGCGGGGGGGCCAGATACGCAGTATTTT
CASSRLAGGPDTQYF
>NA|many|TRBV15|TRBJ1-5
TGTGCCACTAGTCCCGGGACCCATCAGCCCCAGCATTTT
CATSPGTHQPQHF
>NA|many|TRBV5-1|TRBJ1-5
TGCGCCAGCAGCTTGGGGCAGGGTCAGCCCCAGCATTTT
CASSLGQGQPQHF
>NA|many|TRBV6-2/TRBV6-3|TRBJ2-1
TGTGCCAGCAGCCCCTTCCACAATGAGCAGTTCTTC
CASSPFHNEQFF
>TRBD1|many|TRBV5-1|TRBJ2-5
TGCGCCAGCAGCAGGACAGGGGGTCAAGAGACCCAGTACTTC
CASSRTGGQETQYF
>NA|NA|TRBV3-1|TRBJ1-5
TGTGCCAGCAGCCGGGGGACCAATCAGCCCCAGCATTTT
CASSRGTNQPQHF
>NA|many|TRBV29-1|TRBJ2-5
TGCAGCGTTGATAGAGGGAGAGAGACCCAGTACTTC
CSVDRGRETQYF
>NA|NA|TRBV28|TRBJ2-1
TGTGCCAGCAGTTCCTTTGGGGGCGCGGACTACAATGCGAAGTTCTTC
CASSSFGGADYNAKFF
>NA|many|TRBV7-9|TRBJ2-3
TGTGCCAGCAGCCCAATACAGGTGACAGATACGCAGTATTTT
CASSPIQVTDTQYF
>NA|many|TRBV20-1|TRBJ2-5
TGCAGTGCTAGAGCGGACAGCCAAGAGACCCAGTACTTC
CSARADSQETQYF
>NA|many|TRBV12-3/TRBV12-4|TRBJ1-1
TGTGCCAGCAGGACGGGGGGCACTGAAGCTTTCTTT
CASRTGGTEAFF
>NA|many|TRBV20-1|TRBJ2-5
TGCAGTGCTAGACCTCATATCGAGACCCAGTACTTC
CSARPHIETQYF
>TRBD1|many|TRBV20-1|TRBJ1-1
TGCAGTGCTAGAGCCCATCAGGGGGTAGGGACTGAAGCTTTCTTT
CSARAHQGVGTEAFF
>NA|many|TRBV9|TRBJ2-3
TGTGCCAGCAGCGCCGTCCCGTCGGCAGATACGCAGTATTTT
CASSAVPSADTQYF
>NA|many|TRBV29-1|TRBJ2-1
TGCAGCGTTGAATTGTATCGAGGGGGCTACAATGAGCAGTTCTTC
CSVELYRGGYNEQFF